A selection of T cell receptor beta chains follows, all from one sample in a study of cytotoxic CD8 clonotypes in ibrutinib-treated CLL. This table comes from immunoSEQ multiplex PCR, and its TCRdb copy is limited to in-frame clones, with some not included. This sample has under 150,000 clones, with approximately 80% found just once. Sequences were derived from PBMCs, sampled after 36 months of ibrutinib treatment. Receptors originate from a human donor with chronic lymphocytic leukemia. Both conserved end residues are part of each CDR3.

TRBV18,CASSILAGVGEQYF
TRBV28,CASSTRRSNSYEQYF
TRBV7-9,CASSFQGAPGETQYF
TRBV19,CASSRTSIAYEQYF
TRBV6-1,CASSEAGFLSYEQYF
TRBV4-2,CASSRRLAGVGTDTQYF
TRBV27,CASSKSGLQETQYF
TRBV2,CASSEGIGGKLFF
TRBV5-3,CASSLGGTDTQYF
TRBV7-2,CASSLARYGYGYTF